This T cell receptor beta chain originates from a study of shared clonotypes between healthy human individuals. As for the study in general: Three CD4 naive, three CD4 memory, two CD8 naive and one CD8 memory plate were used per donor.

This clone was detected only a few times. Replicate PCRs from sorted subsets contained roughly 200 ng DNA, which is roughly 30,000 T cell genomes. This table comes from immunoSEQ multiplex PCR, and its TCRdb copy is limited to in-frame clones, with some not included. This sample carries roughly 640,000 clones, around two thirds of them seen once, and the ten largest clones take approximately 1.7%. The CDR3 runs 14 residues. The germline V gene encodes CDR1 LNHDA and CDR2 SQIVND (reference sequence). J lost 2 bases, V lost 4 bases, and 2 bases had no gene match. The V and J genes are TRBV19 and TRBJ2-5, with TRBD1 matching over 9 bases. The clonotype originates from a woman between 25 and 40 years old in good health. The sequencing sample was made of memory CD4+ T cells sorted from blood. The sample's subset: CD45RA-negative fraction. Here the CDR3 DNA reads TGTGCCAGTAGTAGGACAGGGGTGCAAGAGACCCAGTACTTC. Its translation is CASSRTGVQETQYF.